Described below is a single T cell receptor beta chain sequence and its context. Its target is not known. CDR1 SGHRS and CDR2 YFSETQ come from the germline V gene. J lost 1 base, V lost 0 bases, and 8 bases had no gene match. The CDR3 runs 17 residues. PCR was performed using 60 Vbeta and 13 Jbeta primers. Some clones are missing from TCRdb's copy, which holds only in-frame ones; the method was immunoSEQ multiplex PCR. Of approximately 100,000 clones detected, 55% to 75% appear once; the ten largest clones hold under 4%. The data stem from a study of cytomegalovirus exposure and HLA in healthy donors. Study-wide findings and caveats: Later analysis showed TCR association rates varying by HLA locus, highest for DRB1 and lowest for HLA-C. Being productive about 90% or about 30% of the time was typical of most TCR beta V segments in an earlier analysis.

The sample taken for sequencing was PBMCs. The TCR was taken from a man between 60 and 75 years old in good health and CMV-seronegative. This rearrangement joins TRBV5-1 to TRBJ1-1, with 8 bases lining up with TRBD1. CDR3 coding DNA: TGCGCCAGCAGCTTGGCGGCAGGGGGCGCCGGGAACACTGAAGCTTTCTTT. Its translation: CASSLAAGGAGNTEAFF.